This T cell receptor (beta chain) was sequenced during a study of shared T cell receptors in the human thymus. Produced via immunoSEQ multiplex PCR; TCRdb's table is partial and in-frame only. Of approximately 660,000 clones detected, around nine tenths appear once; the ten largest clones hold about 0.01%. The CDR3 consists of 17 residues. Germline V CDR1 and CDR2: MGHDK, SYGVNS. Trimming pared 5 bases from V and 2 bases from J, leaving 20 bases between. The same data also contributed to another study, on human thymus T cells. Per that paper: Corrective heart surgery yielded the resections from which the thymus tissue came. Thymic and blood repertoires appeared to show biased V and J gene usage. Unrelated individuals had highly overlapping thymic repertoires, as reported in related research.

Sequencing was done on a sample of thymocytes. The source is a boy under three years old with a congenital heart defect. The chain has TRBV25-1 and TRBJ2-3, with a possible D match to TRBD2 (7 bases). The CDR3 spells CASSPPGGAVDTDTQYF. For the CDR3, the DNA is TGTGCCAGCAGTCCCCCTGGGGGGGCTGTGGACACAGATACGCAGTATTTT.